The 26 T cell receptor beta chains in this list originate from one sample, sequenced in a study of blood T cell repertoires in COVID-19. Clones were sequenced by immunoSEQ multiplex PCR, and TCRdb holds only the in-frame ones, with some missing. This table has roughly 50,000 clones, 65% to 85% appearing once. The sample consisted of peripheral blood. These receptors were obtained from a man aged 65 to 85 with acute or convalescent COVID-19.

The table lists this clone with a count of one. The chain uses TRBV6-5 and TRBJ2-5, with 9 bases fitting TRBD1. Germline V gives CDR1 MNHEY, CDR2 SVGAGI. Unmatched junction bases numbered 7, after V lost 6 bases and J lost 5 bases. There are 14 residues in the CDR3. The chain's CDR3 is CASRTQGARETQYF. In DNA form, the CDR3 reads TGTGCCAGCAGAACACAGGGGGCTAGGGAGACCCAGTACTTC.

The CDR3 loop is CASSIARGETQYF. In DNA, the CDR3 is TGTGCCAGTAGTATCGCGAGGGGGGAGACCCAGTACTTC. The chain is built from TRBV19 and TRBJ2-5; D possibly corresponds to TRBD1 (6 bases). This CDR3 has 13 amino acids. Trimming took off 3 bases at V and 5 bases at J, with 10 bases between the two ends. Germline CDR1 and CDR2: LNHDA and SQIVND (reference sequence).

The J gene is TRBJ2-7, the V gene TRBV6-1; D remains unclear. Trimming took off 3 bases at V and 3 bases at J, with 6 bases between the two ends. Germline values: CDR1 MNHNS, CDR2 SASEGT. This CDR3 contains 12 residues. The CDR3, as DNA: TGTGCCAGCAGTGATTCCGTCTACGAGCAGTACTTC. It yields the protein CASSDSVYEQYF.

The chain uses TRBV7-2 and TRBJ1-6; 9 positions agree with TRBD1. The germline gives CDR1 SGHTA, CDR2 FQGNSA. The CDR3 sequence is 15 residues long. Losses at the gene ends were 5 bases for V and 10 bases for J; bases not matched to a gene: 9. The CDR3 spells CASSPDRGLGSPLHF. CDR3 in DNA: TGTGCCAGCAGCCCCGACAGGGGGTTAGGATCACCCCTCCACTTT.

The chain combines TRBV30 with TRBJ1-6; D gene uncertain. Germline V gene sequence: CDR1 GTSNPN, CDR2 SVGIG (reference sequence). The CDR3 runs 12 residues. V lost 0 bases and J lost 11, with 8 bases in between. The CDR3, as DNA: TGTGCCTGGAGTGTTCAGTTCGCACCCCTCCACTTT. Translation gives CAWSVQFAPLHF.

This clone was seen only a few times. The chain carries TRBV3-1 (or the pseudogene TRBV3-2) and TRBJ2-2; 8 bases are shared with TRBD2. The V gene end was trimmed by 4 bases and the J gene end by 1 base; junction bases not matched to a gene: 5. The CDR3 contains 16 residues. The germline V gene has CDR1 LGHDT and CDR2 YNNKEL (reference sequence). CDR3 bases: TGTGCCAGCAGCCTTATAGCGGGGTGGAACACCGGGGAGCTGTTTTTT. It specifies CASSLIAGWNTGELFF.

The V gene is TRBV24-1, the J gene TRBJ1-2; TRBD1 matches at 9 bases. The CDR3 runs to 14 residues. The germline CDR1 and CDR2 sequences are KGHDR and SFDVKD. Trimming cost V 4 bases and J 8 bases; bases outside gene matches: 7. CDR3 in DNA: TGTGCCACCAGTGACCCGGGACAGGGAGACGGCTACACCTTC. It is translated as CATSDPGQGDGYTF.

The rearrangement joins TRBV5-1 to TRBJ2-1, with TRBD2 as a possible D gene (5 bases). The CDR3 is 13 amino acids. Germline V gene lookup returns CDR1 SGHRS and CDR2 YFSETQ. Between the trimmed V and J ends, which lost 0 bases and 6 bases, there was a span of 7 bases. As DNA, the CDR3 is TGCGCCAGCAGCTTGGCGAGCGGCAATGAGCAGTTCTTC. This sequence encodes CASSLASGNEQFF.

The CDR3 sequence is CASNRRGQDLGWSGYTF. DNA for the CDR3: TGTGCCAGCAATCGAAGAGGACAGGACCTCGGATGGAGCGGCTACACCTTC. The chain recombines TRBV27 with TRBJ1-2; 7 nucleotides agree with TRBD1. J was trimmed by 8 bases and V by 7 bases; bases with no gene match: 22. Germline CDR1 is MNHEY and CDR2 is SMNVEV (reference sequence). This CDR3 spans 17 amino acids.

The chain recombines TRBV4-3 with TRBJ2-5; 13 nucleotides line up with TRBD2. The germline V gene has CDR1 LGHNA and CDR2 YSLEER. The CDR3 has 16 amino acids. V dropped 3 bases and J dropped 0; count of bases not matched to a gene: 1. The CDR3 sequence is CASSHGLAGDQETQYF. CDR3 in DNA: TGCGCCAGCAGCCACGGACTAGCGGGGGACCAAGAGACCCAGTACTTC.

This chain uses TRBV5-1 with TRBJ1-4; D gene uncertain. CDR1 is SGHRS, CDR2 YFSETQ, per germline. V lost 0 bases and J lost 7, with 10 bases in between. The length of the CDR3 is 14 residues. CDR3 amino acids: CASSLETSFEKLFF. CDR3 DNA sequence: TGCGCCAGCAGCTTGGAGACAAGTTTTGAAAAACTGTTTTTT.

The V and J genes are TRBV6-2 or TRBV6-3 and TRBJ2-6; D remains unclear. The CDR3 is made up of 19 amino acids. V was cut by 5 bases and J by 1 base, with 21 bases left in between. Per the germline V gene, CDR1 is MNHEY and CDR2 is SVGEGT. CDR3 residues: CASSQLLQIPGSGANVLTF. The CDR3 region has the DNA TGTGCCAGCAGTCAACTTCTACAGATACCAGGATCTGGGGCCAACGTCCTGACTTTC.

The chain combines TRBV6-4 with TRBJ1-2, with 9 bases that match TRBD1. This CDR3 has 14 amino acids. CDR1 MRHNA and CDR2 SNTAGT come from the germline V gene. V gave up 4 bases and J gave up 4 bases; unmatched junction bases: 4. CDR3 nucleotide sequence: TGTGCCAGCAGTGTCGAGGACAGGGGCTATGGCTACACCTTC. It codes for CASSVEDRGYGYTF.

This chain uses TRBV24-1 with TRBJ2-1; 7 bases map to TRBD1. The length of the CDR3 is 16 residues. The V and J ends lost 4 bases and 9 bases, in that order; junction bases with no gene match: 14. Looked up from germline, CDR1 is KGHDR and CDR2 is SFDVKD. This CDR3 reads CATSDRGTDPWAEQFF. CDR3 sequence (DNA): TGTGCCACCAGTGACCGAGGGACAGATCCCTGGGCTGAGCAGTTCTTC.

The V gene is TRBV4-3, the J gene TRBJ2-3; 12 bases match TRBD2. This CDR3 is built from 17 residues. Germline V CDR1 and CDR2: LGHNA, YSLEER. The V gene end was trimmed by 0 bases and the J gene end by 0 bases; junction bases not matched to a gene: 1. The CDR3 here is CASSQELAGGSTDTQYF. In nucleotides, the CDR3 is TGCGCCAGCAGCCAAGAACTAGCGGGGGGTAGCACAGATACGCAGTATTTT.

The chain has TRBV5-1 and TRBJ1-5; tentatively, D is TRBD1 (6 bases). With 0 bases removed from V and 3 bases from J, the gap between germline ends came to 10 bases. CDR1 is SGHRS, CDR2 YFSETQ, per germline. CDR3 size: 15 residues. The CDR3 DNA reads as TGCGCCAGCAGCTTGGGACAGGTTGACAATCAGCCCCAGCATTTT. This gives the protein CASSLGQVDNQPQHF.

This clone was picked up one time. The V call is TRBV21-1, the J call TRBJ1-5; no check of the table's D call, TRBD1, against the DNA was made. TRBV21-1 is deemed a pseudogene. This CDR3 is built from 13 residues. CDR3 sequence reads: CASSKGQNQPQHF. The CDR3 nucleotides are TGTGCCAGCAGCAAAGGACAGAATCAGCCCCAGCATTTT.

The CDR3 sequence is CASSLAASGRPVGEQYF. CDR3 nucleotide sequence: TGCGCCAGCAGCTTGGCCGCTAGCGGGAGGCCGGTCGGTGAGCAGTACTTC. The rearrangement joins TRBV5-1 to TRBJ2-7; 11 nucleotides align to TRBD2. This CDR3 has 17 amino acids. CDR1 and CDR2 from the germline V gene are SGHRS and YFSETQ. Trimming cost V 0 bases and J 7 bases; bases outside gene matches: 12.

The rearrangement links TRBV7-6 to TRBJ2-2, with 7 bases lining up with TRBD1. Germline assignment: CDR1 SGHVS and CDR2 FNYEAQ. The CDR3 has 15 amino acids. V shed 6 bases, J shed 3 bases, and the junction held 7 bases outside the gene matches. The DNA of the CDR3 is TGTGCCAGCAGTCCATTACAGGGGTACACCGGGGAGCTGTTTTTT. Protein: CASSPLQGYTGELFF.

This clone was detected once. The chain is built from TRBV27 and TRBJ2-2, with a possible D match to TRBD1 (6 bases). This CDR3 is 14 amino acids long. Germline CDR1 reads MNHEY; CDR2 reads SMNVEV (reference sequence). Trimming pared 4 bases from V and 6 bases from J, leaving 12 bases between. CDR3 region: CASSWGRAAGELFF. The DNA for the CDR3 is TGTGCCAGCAGTTGGGGGCGAGCGGCCGGGGAGCTGTTTTTT.

The CDR3 DNA is TGTGCCAGCAGTCGTGACAGTCCCTACGAGCAGTACTTC. Translating gives CASSRDSPYEQYF. The chain carries TRBV6-6 and TRBJ2-7, with D perhaps matching TRBD1 (5 bases). The V gene's germline CDR1 is MNHNY and CDR2 SVGAGI (reference sequence). Trimming removed 5 bases at V and 2 bases at J, with 10 bases between. This CDR3 is 13 amino acids long.

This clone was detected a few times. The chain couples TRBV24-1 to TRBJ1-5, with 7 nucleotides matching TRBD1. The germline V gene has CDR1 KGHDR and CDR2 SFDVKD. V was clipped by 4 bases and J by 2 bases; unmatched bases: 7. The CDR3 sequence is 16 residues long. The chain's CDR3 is CATSDFYRGCNQPQHF. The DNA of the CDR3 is TGTGCCACCAGTGACTTTTACAGGGGATGCAATCAGCCCCAGCATTTT.

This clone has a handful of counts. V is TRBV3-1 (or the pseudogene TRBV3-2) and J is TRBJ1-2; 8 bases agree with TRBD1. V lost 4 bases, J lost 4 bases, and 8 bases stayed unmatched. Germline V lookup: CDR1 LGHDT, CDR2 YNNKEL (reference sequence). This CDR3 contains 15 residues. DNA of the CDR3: TGTGCCAGCAGCCCCAGACAGGGGTCAGGCTATGGCTACACCTTC. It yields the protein CASSPRQGSGYGYTF.

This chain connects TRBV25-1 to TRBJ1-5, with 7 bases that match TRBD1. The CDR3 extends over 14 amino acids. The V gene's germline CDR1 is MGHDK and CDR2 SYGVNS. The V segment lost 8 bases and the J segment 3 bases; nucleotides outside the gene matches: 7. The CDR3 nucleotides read TGTGCCAGCGGCCGACAGGGAGACAATCAGCCCCAGCATTTT. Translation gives CASGRQGDNQPQHF.

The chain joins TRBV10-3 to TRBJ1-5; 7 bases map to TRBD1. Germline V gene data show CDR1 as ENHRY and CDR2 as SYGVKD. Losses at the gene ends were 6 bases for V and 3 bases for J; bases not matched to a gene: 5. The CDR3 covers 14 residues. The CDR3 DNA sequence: TGTGCCATCAGCCTCGGGACAGCCAATCAGCCCCAGCATTTT. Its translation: CAISLGTANQPQHF.

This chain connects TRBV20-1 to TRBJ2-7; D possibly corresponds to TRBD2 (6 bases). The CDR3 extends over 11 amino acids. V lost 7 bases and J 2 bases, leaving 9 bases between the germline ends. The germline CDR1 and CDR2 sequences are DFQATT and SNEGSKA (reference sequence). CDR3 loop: CSGRGPYEQYF. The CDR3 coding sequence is TGCAGTGGGCGGGGACCCTACGAGCAGTACTTC.